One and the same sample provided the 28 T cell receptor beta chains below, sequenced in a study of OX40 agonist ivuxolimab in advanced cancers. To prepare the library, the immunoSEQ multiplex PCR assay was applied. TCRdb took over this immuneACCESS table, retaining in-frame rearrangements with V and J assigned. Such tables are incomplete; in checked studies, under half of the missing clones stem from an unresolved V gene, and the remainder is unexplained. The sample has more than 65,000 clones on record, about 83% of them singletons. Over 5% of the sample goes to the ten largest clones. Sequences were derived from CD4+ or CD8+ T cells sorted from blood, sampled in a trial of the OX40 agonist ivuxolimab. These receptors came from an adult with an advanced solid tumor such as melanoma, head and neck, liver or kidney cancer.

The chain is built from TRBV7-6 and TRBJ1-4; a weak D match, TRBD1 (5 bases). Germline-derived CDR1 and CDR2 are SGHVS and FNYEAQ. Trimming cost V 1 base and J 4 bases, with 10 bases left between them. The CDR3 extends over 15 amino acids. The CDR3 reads CASSLGQGSNEKLFF. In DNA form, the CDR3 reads TGTGCCAGCAGCTTAGGGCAGGGCAGTAATGAAAAACTGTTTTTT.

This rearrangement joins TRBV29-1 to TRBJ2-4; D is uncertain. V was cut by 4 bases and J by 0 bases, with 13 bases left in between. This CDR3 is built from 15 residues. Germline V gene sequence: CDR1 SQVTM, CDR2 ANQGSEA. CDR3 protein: CSVAGNLLAKNIQYF. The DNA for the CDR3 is TGCAGCGTTGCTGGAAACCTGTTAGCCAAAAACATTCAGTACTTC. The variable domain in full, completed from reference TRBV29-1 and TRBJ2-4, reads SAVISQKPSRDICQRGTSLTIQCQVDSQVTMMFWYRQQPGQSLTLIATANQGSEATYESGFVIDKFPISRPNLTFSTLTVSNMSPEDSSIYLCSVAGNLLAKNIQYFGAGTRLSVL.

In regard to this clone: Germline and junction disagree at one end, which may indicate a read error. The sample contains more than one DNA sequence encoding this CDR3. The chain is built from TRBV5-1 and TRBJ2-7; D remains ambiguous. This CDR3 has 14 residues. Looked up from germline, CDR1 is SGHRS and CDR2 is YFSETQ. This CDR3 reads CASSLVPETYEQYF. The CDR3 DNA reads TGCGCTAGCAGCTTGGTCCCAGAAACTTACGAGCAGTACTTC.

The CDR3 region has the DNA TGTGCCAGCAGCTTAGGTTTATCTACCGGGGAGCTGTTTTTT. Its translation: CASSLGLSTGELFF. V and J are TRBV11-3 and TRBJ2-2; no firm D call. The CDR3 runs to 14 residues. V lost 1 base to trimming and J lost 5 bases, with 8 bases between them. CDR1 is SGHNT and CDR2 is YENEEA in the germline V gene.

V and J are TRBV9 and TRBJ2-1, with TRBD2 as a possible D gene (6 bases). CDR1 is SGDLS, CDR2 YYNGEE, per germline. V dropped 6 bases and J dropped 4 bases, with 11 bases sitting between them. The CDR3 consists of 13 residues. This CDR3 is CASTKSGYNEQFF. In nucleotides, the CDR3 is TGTGCCAGCACTAAGAGCGGGTACAATGAGCAGTTCTTC. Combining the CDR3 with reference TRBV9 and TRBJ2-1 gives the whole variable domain DSGVTQTPKHLITATGQRVTLRCSPRSGDLSVYWYQQSLDQGLQFLIQYYNGEERAKGNILERFSAQQFPDLHSELNLSSLELGDSALYFCASTKSGYNEQFFGPGTRLTVL.

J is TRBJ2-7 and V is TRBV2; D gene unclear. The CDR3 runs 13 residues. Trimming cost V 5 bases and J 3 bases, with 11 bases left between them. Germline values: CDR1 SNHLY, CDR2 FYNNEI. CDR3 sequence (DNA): TGTGCCAGCAGTTTGTACCTTGGCTACGAGCAGTACTTC. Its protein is CASSLYLGYEQYF.

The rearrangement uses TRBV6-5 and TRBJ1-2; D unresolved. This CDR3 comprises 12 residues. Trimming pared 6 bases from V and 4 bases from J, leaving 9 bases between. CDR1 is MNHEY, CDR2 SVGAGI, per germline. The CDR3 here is CASRGLGYGYTF. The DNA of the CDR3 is TGTGCCAGCAGGGGTTTGGGCTATGGCTACACCTTC.

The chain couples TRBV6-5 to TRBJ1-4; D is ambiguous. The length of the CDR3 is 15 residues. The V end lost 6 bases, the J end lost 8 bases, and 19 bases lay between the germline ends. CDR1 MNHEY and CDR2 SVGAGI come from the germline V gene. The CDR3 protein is CASRHDGSPLEKLFF. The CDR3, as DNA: TGTGCCAGCAGACATGACGGATCCCCCCTCGAAAAACTGTTTTTT.

This chain's CDR3 is CASSRRDANTGELFF. The CDR3 DNA sequence: TGTGCCAGCAGCCGCCGGGACGCCAACACCGGGGAGCTGTTTTTT. V is TRBV7-2 and J is TRBJ2-2, with D perhaps matching TRBD1 or TRBD2 (5 bases each). V was clipped by 5 bases and J by 2 bases, with 12 bases between them. Germline V CDR1 and CDR2: SGHTA, FQGNSA. This CDR3 spans 15 amino acids.

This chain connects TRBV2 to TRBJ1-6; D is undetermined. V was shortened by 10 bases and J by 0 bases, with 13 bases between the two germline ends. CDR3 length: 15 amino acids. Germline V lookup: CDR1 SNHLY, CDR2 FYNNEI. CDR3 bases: TGTGCCACCTCCCTCGGCGGCTCCTATAATTCACCCCTCCACTTT. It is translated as CATSLGGSYNSPLHF.

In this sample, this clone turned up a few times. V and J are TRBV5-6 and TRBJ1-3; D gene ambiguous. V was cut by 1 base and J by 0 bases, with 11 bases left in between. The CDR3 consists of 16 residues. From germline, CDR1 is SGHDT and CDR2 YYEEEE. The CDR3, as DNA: TGTGCCAGCAGCTTGAGGGTTAAACTCTCTGGAAACACCATATATTTT. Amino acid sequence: CASSLRVKLSGNTIYF.

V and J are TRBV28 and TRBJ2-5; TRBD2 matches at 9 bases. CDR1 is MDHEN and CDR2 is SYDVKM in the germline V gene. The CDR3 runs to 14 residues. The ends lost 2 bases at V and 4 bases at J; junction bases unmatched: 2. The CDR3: CASSLAGGRETQYF. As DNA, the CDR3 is TGTGCCAGCAGTTTAGCGGGGGGGCGAGAGACCCAGTACTTC.

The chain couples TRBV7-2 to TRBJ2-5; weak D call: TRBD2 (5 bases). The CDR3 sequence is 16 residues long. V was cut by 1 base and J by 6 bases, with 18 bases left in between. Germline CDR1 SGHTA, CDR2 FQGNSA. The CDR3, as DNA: TGTGCCAGCAGCTTAGAGGTCCCTAGCCGTAAACAGACCCAGTACTTC. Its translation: CASSLEVPSRKQTQYF.

DNA of the CDR3: TGTGCCAGCAGCTTGTCCGGGAGTGGTAATGAGCAGTTCTTC. Its translation: CASSLSGSGNEQFF. This chain joins TRBV5-6 and TRBJ2-1; possible D gene TRBD2, 6 bases. The CDR3 is 14 amino acids. Germline CDR1 reads SGHDT; CDR2 reads YYEEEE. Deletions cut 1 base from V and 7 bases from J, with 12 bases between.

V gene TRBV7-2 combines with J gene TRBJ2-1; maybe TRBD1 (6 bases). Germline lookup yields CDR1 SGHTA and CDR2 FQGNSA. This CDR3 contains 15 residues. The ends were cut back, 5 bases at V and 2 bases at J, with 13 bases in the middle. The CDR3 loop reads CASSTSGTPYNEQFF. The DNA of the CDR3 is TGTGCCAGCAGCACTTCCGGGACACCCTACAATGAGCAGTTCTTC.

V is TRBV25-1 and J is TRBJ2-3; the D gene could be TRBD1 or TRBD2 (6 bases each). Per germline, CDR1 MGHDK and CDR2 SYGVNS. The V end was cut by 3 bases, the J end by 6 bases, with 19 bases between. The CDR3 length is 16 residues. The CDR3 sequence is CASSEEFGGPWDTQYF. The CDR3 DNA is TGTGCCAGCAGTGAGGAATTTGGGGGGCCTTGGGATACGCAGTATTTT.

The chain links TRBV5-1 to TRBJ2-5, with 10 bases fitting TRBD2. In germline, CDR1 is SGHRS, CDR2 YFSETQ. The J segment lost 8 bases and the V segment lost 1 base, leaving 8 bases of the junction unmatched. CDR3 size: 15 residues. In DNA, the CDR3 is TGCGCCAGCAGCTTGCGTCCTAGCGGGGGAGGCACCCAGTACTTC. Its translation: CASSLRPSGGGTQYF.

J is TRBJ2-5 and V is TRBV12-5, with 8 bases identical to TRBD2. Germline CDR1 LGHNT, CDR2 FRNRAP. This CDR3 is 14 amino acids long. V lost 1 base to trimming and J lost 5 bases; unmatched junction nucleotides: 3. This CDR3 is CASGLGLALETQYF. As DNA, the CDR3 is TGTGCTAGTGGTTTGGGACTAGCGTTGGAGACCCAGTACTTC. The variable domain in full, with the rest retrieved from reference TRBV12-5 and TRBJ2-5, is DARVTQTPRHKVTEMGQEVTMRCQPILGHNTVFWYRQTMMQGLELLAYFRNRAPLDDSGMPKDRFSAEMPDATLATLKIQPSEPRDSAVYFCASGLGLALETQYFGPGTRLLVL.

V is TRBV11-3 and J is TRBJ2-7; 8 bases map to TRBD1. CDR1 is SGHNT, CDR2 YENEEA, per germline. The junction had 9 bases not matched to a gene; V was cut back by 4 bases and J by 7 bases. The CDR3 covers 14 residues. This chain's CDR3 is CASSWGQALGEQYF. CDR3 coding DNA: TGTGCCAGCAGCTGGGGACAGGCTCTCGGGGAGCAGTACTTC.

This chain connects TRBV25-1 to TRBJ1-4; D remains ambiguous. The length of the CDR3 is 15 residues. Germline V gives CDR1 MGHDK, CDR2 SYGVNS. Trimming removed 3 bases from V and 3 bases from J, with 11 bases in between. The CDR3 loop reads CASSDPTWANEKLFF. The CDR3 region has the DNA TGTGCCAGCAGTGATCCCACATGGGCTAATGAAAAACTGTTTTTT.

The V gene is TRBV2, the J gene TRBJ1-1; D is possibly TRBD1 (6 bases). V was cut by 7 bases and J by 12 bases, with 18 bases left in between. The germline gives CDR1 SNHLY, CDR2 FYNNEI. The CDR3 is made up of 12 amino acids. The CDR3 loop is CASKWGREKTFF. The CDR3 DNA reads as TGTGCCAGCAAATGGGGGCGCGAAAAAACTTTCTTT.

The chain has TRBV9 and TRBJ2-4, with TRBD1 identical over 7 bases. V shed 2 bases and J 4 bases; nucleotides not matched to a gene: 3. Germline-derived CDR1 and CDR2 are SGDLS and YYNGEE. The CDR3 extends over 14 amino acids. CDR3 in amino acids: CASSVGTVKNIQYF. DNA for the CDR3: TGTGCCAGCAGCGTCGGGACAGTTAAAAACATTCAGTACTTC. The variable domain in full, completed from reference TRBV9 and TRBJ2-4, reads DSGVTQTPKHLITATGQRVTLRCSPRSGDLSVYWYQQSLDQGLQFLIQYYNGEERAKGNILERFSAQQFPDLHSELNLSSLELGDSALYFCASSVGTVKNIQYFGAGTRLSVL.

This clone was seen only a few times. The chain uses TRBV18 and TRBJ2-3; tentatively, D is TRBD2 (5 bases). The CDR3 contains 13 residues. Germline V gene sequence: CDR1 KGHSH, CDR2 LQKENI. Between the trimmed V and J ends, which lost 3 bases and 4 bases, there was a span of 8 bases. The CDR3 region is CASSPARADTQYF. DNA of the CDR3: TGTGCCAGCTCACCGGCGCGGGCAGATACGCAGTATTTT.

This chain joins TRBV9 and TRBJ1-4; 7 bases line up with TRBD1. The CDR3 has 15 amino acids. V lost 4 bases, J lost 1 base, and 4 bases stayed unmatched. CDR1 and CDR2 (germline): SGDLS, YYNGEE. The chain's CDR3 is CASSTHRGTNEKLFF. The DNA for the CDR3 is TGTGCCAGCAGCACCCACAGGGGAACTAATGAAAAACTGTTTTTT.

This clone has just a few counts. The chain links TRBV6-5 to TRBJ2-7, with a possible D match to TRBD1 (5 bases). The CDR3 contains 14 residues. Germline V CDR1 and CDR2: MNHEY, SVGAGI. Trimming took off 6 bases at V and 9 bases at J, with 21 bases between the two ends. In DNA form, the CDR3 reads TGTGCCAGCAGAGGCCGACTGCAGGGTTCGGGGCAGTACTTC. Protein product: CASRGRLQGSGQYF.

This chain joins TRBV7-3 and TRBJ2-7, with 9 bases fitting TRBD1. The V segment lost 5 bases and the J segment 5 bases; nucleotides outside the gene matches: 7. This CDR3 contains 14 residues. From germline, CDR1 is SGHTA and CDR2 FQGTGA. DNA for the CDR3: TGTGCCAGCAGCCTGGGACAGGGTGTGCACGAGCAGTACTTC. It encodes CASSLGQGVHEQYF.

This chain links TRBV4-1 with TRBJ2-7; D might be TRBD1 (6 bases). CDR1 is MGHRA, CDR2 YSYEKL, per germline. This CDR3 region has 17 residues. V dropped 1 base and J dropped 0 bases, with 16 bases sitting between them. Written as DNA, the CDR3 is TGCGCCAGCAGCCAAGCACTACAGGGAAAAAGCTCCTACGAGCAGTACTTC. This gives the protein CASSQALQGKSSYEQYF.

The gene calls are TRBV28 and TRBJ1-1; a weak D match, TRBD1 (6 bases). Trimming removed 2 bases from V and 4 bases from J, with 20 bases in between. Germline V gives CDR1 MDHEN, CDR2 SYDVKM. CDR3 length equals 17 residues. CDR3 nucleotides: TGTGCCAGCAGTTTACGCGGCAGGGGAGAAGATGGCACTGAAGCTTTCTTT. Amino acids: CASSLRGRGEDGTEAFF.